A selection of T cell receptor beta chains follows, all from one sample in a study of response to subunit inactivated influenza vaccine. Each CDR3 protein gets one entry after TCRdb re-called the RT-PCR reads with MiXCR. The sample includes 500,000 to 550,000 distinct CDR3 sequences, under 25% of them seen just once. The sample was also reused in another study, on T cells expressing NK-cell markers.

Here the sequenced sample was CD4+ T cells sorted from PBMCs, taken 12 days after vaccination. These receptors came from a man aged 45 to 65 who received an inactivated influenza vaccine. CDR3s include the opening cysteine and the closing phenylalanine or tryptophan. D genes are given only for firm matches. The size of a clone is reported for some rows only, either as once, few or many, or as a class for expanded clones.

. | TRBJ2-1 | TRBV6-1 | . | TGTGCCAGCAGCTGGGGACCGATCTCCTACAATGAGCAGTTCTTC | CASSWGPISYNEQFF
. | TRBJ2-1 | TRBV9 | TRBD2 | TGTGCCAGCAGCGTAGGCCAAGCGGGAGTGGTCTACAATGAGCAGTTCTTC | CASSVGQAGVVYNEQFF
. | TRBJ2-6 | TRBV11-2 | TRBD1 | TGTGCCAGCAGCTTATGGGATCTGTGGACAGGGGGATCTGGGGCCAACGTCCTGACTTTC | CASSLWDLWTGGSGANVLTF
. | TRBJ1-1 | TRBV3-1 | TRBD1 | TGTGCCAGCAGCCTAACCGGGACAGTAACTGAAGCTTTCTTT | CASSLTGTVTEAFF
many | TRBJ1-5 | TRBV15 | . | TGTGCCACCAGCAACTCGTGGTACAGGGCCTCGCAGCCCCAGCATTTT | CATSNSWYRASQPQHF
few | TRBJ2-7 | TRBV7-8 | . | TGTGCCAGCAGTTTTCCCCAGGGCGGCTCCTACGAGCAGTACTTC | CASSFPQGGSYEQYF
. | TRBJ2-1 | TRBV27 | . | TGTGCCAGCAGTCGCCTCAATGAGCAGTTCTTC | CASSRLNEQFF
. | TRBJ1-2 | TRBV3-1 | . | TGTGCCAGCAGCAGGGACGGGCCCTATGGCTACACCTTC | CASSRDGPYGYTF
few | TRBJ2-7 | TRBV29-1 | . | TGCAGCGTCGAGCAGGACTACGGCTCCTACGAGCAGTACTTC | CSVEQDYGSYEQYF
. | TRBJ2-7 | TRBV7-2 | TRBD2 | TGTGCCAGCAGCTCCAGGGCTCCGGGACTAGTTTACGAGCAGTACTTC | CASSSRAPGLVYEQYF
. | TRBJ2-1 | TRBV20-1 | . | TGCAGTGCTAGATCGGGGCGGGGTCTATCCTACAATGAGCAGTTCTTC | CSARSGRGLSYNEQFF
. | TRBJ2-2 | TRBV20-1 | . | TGCAGTGCTAGAGTAGGAACGAACACCGGGGAGCTGTATTTT | CSARVGTNTGELYF
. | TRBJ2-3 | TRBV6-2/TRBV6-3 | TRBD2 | TGTGCCAGCAGCCCTATAGCGGGTAGCACAGATACGCAGTATTTT | CASSPIAGSTDTQYF
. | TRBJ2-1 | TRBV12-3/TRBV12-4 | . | TGTGCCAGCAGCCCGGGCCAGTTGGGAAGGCTGCAGTTCTTC | CASSPGQLGRLQFF
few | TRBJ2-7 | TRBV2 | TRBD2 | TGTGCCAGCACCCGAAGTGGTAGCGGGAGCTACGAGCAGTACTTC | CASTRSGSGSYEQYF
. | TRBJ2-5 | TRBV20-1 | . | TGCAGTGCTAGAGGGGCTCAAGAGACCCAGTACTTC | CSARGAQETQYF
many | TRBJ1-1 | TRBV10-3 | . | TGTGCCATCAGGGGGACGGAGGTGAACACTGAAGCTTTCTTT | CAIRGTEVNTEAFF
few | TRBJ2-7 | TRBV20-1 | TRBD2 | TGCAGTGCTACTAGCGGGGCCTCTCGGGAGCAGTACTTC | CSATSGASREQYF
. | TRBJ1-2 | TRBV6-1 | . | TGTGCCAGCAGTGCGGAACAGGGAGCTAACTATGGCTACACCTTC | CASSAEQGANYGYTF
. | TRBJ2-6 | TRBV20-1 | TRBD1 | TGCAGTGCTAGGTCTGGGACAGCGAATTTTGCTGGGGCCAACGTCCTGACTTTC | CSARSGTANFAGANVLTF
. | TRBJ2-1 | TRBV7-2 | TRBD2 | TGTGCCAGCAGCTTAGCCAACCGGGGACTAGCGGAATTCACGTACAATGAGCAGTTCTTC | CASSLANRGLAEFTYNEQFF
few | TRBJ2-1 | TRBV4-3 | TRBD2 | TGCGCCAGCAGCCGACGGGCTAGCGGGATCTACAATGAGCAGTTCTTC | CASSRRASGIYNEQFF
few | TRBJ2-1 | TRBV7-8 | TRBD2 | TGTGCCAGCAGCCTAAGTAGCGGGAGAGTGAATGAGCAGTTCTTC | CASSLSSGRVNEQFF
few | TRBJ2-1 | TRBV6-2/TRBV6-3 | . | TGTGCCAGCAGAGTACGTGGGCTCAATGAGCAGTTCTTC | CASRVRGLNEQFF
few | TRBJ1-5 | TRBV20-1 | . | TGCAGTGCTAGCCGGGGCGTGGGTGGCAATCAGCCCCAGCATTTT | CSASRGVGGNQPQHF
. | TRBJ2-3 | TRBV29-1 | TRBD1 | TGCAGCGCATCGGGACAGGGACTTTTAACAGATACGCAGTATTTT | CSASGQGLLTDTQYF
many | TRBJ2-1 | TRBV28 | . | TGTGCCAGCAGTTTAGGTTTGGGCAATGAGCAGTTCTTC | CASSLGLGNEQFF
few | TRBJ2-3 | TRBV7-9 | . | TGTGCCAGCAGCTTGGTACAGGGCAAAGCAGATACGCAGTATTTT | CASSLVQGKADTQYF
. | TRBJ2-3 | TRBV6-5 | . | TGTGCCAGCAGTTACTCGGACCAAGACCTCACAGATACGCAGTATTTT | CASSYSDQDLTDTQYF
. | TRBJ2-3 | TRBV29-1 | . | TGCAGTGTTGAGGCCCGGGGGACCCCCACAGATACGCAGTATTTT | CSVEARGTPTDTQYF
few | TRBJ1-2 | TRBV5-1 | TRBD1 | TGCGCCAGCCGCACGGACAGGACAGGTGGCTACACCTTC | CASRTDRTGGYTF
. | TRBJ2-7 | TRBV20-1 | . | TGCAGCACCCTGGGGGCAGGAGATATCTACGAGCAGTACTTC | CSTLGAGDIYEQYF
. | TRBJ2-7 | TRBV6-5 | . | TGTGCCAGCAGTTACGACGGGGAGCGTCGGGAGCAGTACTTC | CASSYDGERREQYF
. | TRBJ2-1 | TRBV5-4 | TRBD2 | TGTGCCAGCAGGAGCGGGGGCAGTGAGCAGTTCTTC | CASRSGGSEQFF
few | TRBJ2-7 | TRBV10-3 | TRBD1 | TGTGCCATCAACCCGACAGGGGAGAGGGAGCAGTACTTC | CAINPTGEREQYF
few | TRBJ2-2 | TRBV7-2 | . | TGTGCCAGCAGCCCCCTATACGGTACCGGGGAGCTGTTTTTT | CASSPLYGTGELFF
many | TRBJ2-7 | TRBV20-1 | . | TGCAGTGCTAGGGGTGGGAGCTCCTACGAGCAGTACTTC | CSARGGSSYEQYF
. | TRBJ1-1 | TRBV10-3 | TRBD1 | TGTGCCACCAGGGACAGGGGGCGGGCTGAAGCTTTCTTT | CATRDRGRAEAFF
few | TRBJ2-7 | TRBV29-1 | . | TGCAGCGTCCTGGACGGGACCTACGAGCAGTACTTC | CSVLDGTYEQYF
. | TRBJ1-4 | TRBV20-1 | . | TGCAGTGCAGCAACAGGGGAAAAACTGTTTTTT | CSAATGEKLFF